One sample yielded the 30 T cell receptor beta chains listed below, sequenced in a study of T cell responses to AZD1222 COVID-19 vaccine. Sequencing was performed with immunoSEQ multiplex PCR; in TCRdb, only in-frame clones are kept and a portion is missing. Here the sample spans 100,000 to 130,000 clones, roughly 89% being singletons. The sample consisted of peripheral blood, taken on day 0 of AZD1222 vaccination. The receptors shown here come from an adult in good health.

This clone is a singleton in its sample. The genes are TRBV7-2 and TRBJ2-1; D is perhaps TRBD1 or TRBD2 (5 bases each). Trimming removed 7 bases from V and 6 bases from J, with 13 bases in between. This CDR3 spans 13 amino acids. Germline values: CDR1 SGHTA, CDR2 FQGNSA. The CDR3 sequence: CASNKGSGNEQFF. In DNA, the CDR3 is TGTGCCAGCAACAAGGGGAGTGGCAATGAGCAGTTCTTC.

The V gene is TRBV4-2, the J gene TRBJ1-4; D gene unclear. CDR3 length: 16 residues. Per germline, CDR1 LGHNA and CDR2 YNFKEQ. V was pared by 4 bases and J by 0 bases, with 12 bases between. The CDR3 spells CASSLRGPATNEKLFF. As DNA, the CDR3 is TGTGCCAGCAGCCTTCGCGGGCCCGCAACTAATGAAAAACTGTTTTTT.

The chain has TRBV6-5 and TRBJ1-2; possible D gene TRBD1, 5 bases. Per germline, CDR1 MNHEY and CDR2 SVGAGI. V was pared by 5 bases and J by 0 bases, with 13 bases between. The CDR3 is 15 amino acids. This chain's CDR3 is CASSKQATANYGYTF. CDR3 in DNA: TGTGCCAGCAGTAAACAAGCGACAGCTAACTATGGCTACACCTTC.

This chain joins TRBV27 and TRBJ2-2; 7 bases map to TRBD1. Trimming at V came to 1 base and at J to 2 bases, leaving 4 bases not matched to a gene. This CDR3 contains 16 residues. Germline V gives CDR1 MNHEY, CDR2 SMNVEV (reference sequence). CDR3 in amino acids: CASSLLGTDNTGELFF. The CDR3 DNA reads TGTGCCAGCAGTTTATTGGGGACAGATAACACCGGGGAGCTGTTTTTT.

In this sample, this clone turned up a few times. The chain uses TRBV6-5 and TRBJ2-3; possible D gene TRBD2, 6 bases. This CDR3 has 15 amino acids. Germline V gene sequence: CDR1 MNHEY, CDR2 SVGAGI. V was pared by 7 bases and J by 2 bases, with 16 bases between. The CDR3 loop reads CASTPRRAYTDTQYF. As DNA, the CDR3 is TGTGCCAGCACCCCTCGGAGGGCTTACACAGATACGCAGTATTTT.

The rearrangement uses TRBV7-9 and TRBJ2-5; no clear D gene. CDR3 size: 13 residues. Germline values: CDR1 SEHNR, CDR2 FQNEAQ (reference sequence). Deletions cut 7 bases from V and 7 bases from J, with 16 bases between. The CDR3 sequence: CASTEYTKGTQYF. The DNA of the CDR3 is TGTGCCAGCACCGAGTATACAAAGGGGACCCAGTACTTC.

CDR3 coding DNA: TGCGCCAGCAGCTTGGGGGCCGGTACTTCGGGTGGCTACACCTTC. This translates into CASSLGAGTSGGYTF. The chain has TRBV5-1 and TRBJ1-2; no reliable D call. The V gene lost 0 bases and the J gene lost 7 bases, with 16 bases spanning the gap. CDR3 length: 15 residues. Germline V gene lookup returns CDR1 SGHRS and CDR2 YFSETQ.

The V call is TRBV19, the J call TRBJ1-2; possibly TRBD1 for D (5 bases). The CDR3 has 14 amino acids. V dropped 3 bases and J dropped 5 bases, with 13 bases sitting between them. Looked up from germline, CDR1 is LNHDA and CDR2 is SQIVND (reference sequence). CDR3 DNA sequence: TGTGCCAGTAGTATGGGGCTAGAAGGATATGGCTACACCTTC. Encoded protein: CASSMGLEGYGYTF.

CDR3 nucleotides: TGTGCCAGCAGTCGCGGACACCTCTCTGGAAACACCATATATTTT. Encoded protein: CASSRGHLSGNTIYF. V usage is TRBV6-2 or TRBV6-3 and J usage is TRBJ1-3, with D possibly TRBD1 on 5 matching bases. With 5 bases removed from V and 0 bases from J, the gap between germline ends came to 11 bases. Germline CDR1 is MNHEY and CDR2 is SVGEGT. This CDR3 contains 15 residues.

The chain joins TRBV7-2 to TRBJ1-6; D not certain. The V gene lost 5 bases and the J gene lost 0 bases, with 17 bases spanning the gap. The CDR3 loop spans 18 amino acids. In germline, CDR1 is SGHTA, CDR2 FQGNSA. The CDR3 nucleotides read TGTGCCAGCAGCCTTAAACCCCTCGGGGACTCCTATAATTCACCCCTCCACTTT. Translated: CASSLKPLGDSYNSPLHF.

V and J are TRBV10-3 and TRBJ2-2, with TRBD1 matching over 7 bases. Germline V lookup: CDR1 ENHRY, CDR2 SYGVKD. This CDR3 has 15 amino acids. The ends lost 5 bases at V and 3 bases at J; junction bases unmatched: 6. This chain's CDR3 is CAISPRQGDTGELFF. In DNA, the CDR3 is TGTGCCATCAGTCCCCGTCAGGGGGACACCGGGGAGCTGTTTTTT.

The chain links TRBV3-1 (or the pseudogene TRBV3-2) to TRBJ1-5; 8 nucleotides match TRBD1. V lost 3 bases, J lost 5 bases, and 0 bases stayed unmatched. The CDR3 is 13 amino acids. Germline loops: CDR1 LGHDT, CDR2 YNNKEL (reference sequence). The CDR3 nucleotides read TGTGCCAGCAGCCAGACAGGGGATCAGCCCCAGCATTTT. Translation: CASSQTGDQPQHF.

The V gene is TRBV18, the J gene TRBJ1-1, with D uncertain. CDR1 is KGHSH and CDR2 is LQKENI in the germline V gene. The CDR3 is made up of 14 amino acids. V was trimmed by 4 bases and J by 1 base, leaving 10 bases between them. The CDR3 DNA reads as TGTGCCAGCTCACGATCCCAGACGAACACTGAAGCTTTCTTT. This translates into CASSRSQTNTEAFF.

The CDR3 sequence is CASMQGNQPQHF. CDR3 coding DNA: TGTGCCAGTATGCAGGGAAATCAGCCCCAGCATTTT. The rearrangement uses TRBV19 and TRBJ1-5; D might be TRBD1 (5 bases). This CDR3 has 12 residues. CDR1 is LNHDA, CDR2 SQIVND, per germline (reference sequence). The V end lost 7 bases, the J end lost 4 bases, and 8 bases lay between the germline ends.

The chain uses TRBV5-6 and TRBJ1-1; D not certain. V was pared by 0 bases and J by 0 bases, with 6 bases between. There are 14 residues in the CDR3. CDR1 SGHDT and CDR2 YYEEEE come from the germline V gene. In nucleotides, the CDR3 is TGTGCCAGCAGCTTGGGTCAAGTGAACACTGAAGCTTTCTTT. Its translation is CASSLGQVNTEAFF.

The chain joins TRBV4-3 to TRBJ2-4, with D uncertain. Germline CDR1 and CDR2: LGHNA and YSLEER. With 4 bases removed from V and 0 bases from J, the gap between germline ends came to 7 bases. The CDR3 spans 14 residues. In DNA, the CDR3 is TGCGCCAGCAGCCCTCGTCTAGCCAAAAACATTCAGTACTTC. This codes for CASSPRLAKNIQYF.

This clone appeared once. The chain combines TRBV6-2 or TRBV6-3 with TRBJ1-1; tentative D call: TRBD1 (6 bases). Trimming left V 6 bases short and J 4 bases short, with 12 bases between. Looked up from germline, CDR1 is MNHEY and CDR2 is SVGEGT. The CDR3 loop spans 13 amino acids. This CDR3 reads CASSYEQGTEAFF. The CDR3, as DNA: TGTGCCAGCAGCTATGAACAGGGCACTGAAGCTTTCTTT.

This rearrangement joins TRBV7-2 to TRBJ2-7, with 9 bases fitting TRBD2. Germline-derived CDR1 and CDR2 are SGHTA and FQGNSA. The CDR3 totals 15 residues. V dropped 6 bases and J dropped 4; count of bases not matched to a gene: 10. In DNA form, the CDR3 reads TGTGCCAGCAGTCACCGAGCGGGGGGCTCTTACGAGCAGTACTTC. Translating gives CASSHRAGGSYEQYF.

This rearrangement joins TRBV5-1 to TRBJ2-3; possible D gene TRBD1, 6 bases. Germline assignment: CDR1 SGHRS and CDR2 YFSETQ. V lost 0 bases to trimming and J lost 1 base, with 12 bases between them. The CDR3 is 16 residues long. Written as DNA, the CDR3 is TGCGCCAGCAGCTTGGAGACAGGTCTAGGCACAGATACGCAGTATTTT. Its translation is CASSLETGLGTDTQYF.

The rearrangement joins TRBV7-7 to TRBJ2-5; either TRBD1 or TRBD2 may supply D (7 bases each). The germline V and J ends were trimmed by 3 bases and 0 bases, with 14 bases remaining between them. CDR3 length: 16 residues. Germline assignment: CDR1 SSHAT and CDR2 FNYEAQ (reference sequence). CDR3 residues: CASSFGSGGDQETQYF. CDR3 sequence (DNA): TGTGCCAGCAGCTTTGGGTCAGGGGGGGACCAAGAGACCCAGTACTTC.

The chain joins TRBV9 to TRBJ1-2; 9 bases are a match to TRBD1. Germline lookup yields CDR1 SGDLS and CDR2 YYNGEE. The CDR3 length is 13 residues. J gave up 6 bases and V 2 bases, and 2 bases lay outside the gene matches. CDR3 DNA: TGTGCCAGCAGCGTCCGGACAGGGGATGGCTACACCTTC. It is translated as CASSVRTGDGYTF.

The chain links TRBV5-1 to TRBJ2-7; D may match TRBD1 or TRBD2 (5 bases each). V lost 3 bases, J lost 7 bases, and 14 bases lay in between. The CDR3 spans 13 residues. Germline V gene sequence: CDR1 SGHRS, CDR2 YFSETQ. The CDR3 sequence is CASSSIGDGEQYF. The DNA of the CDR3 is TGCGCCAGCAGCTCCATAGGGGACGGGGAGCAGTACTTC.

The chain carries TRBV7-9 and TRBJ1-3; D is uncertain. The CDR3 covers 13 residues. CDR1 is SEHNR, CDR2 FQNEAQ, per germline (reference sequence). The germline V and J ends were trimmed by 7 bases and 0 bases, with 7 bases remaining between them. In nucleotides, the CDR3 is TGTGCCAGCAACTCGAACTCTGGAAACACCATATATTTT. Amino acid sequence: CASNSNSGNTIYF.

The genes are TRBV7-6 and TRBJ2-3; TRBD2 matches 15 bases. There are 18 residues in the CDR3. Germline-derived CDR1 and CDR2 are SGHVS and FNYEAQ. Trimming cost V 5 bases and J 1 base; bases outside gene matches: 7. CDR3 amino acids: CASSPSRTSGGGTDTQYF. CDR3 nucleotide sequence: TGTGCCAGCAGCCCTTCTCGGACTAGCGGGGGGGGCACAGATACGCAGTATTTT.

The sample holds one count of this clone. This chain connects TRBV5-1 to TRBJ1-2; D perhaps matches TRBD1 (5 bases). V lost 3 bases, J lost 6 bases, and 12 bases lay in between. Germline-derived CDR1 and CDR2 are SGHRS and YFSETQ. CDR3 size: 13 residues. The CDR3: CASSWVGEDGYTF. CDR3 DNA sequence: TGCGCCAGCAGCTGGGTGGGGGAGGATGGCTACACCTTC.

The V and J genes are TRBV6-5 and TRBJ2-5, with a possible D match to TRBD1 (6 bases). The CDR3 has 15 amino acids. The V and J ends lost 5 bases and 5 bases respectively, with 18 bases between them. CDR1 is MNHEY, CDR2 SVGAGI, per germline. The CDR3 sequence is CASSKTDSRTETQYF. The CDR3 DNA is TGTGCCAGCAGTAAAACGGACAGCCGTACGGAGACCCAGTACTTC.

The chain combines TRBV9 with TRBJ2-5; TRBD2 is a possible D gene (7 bases). The germline V gene has CDR1 SGDLS and CDR2 YYNGEE. The CDR3 totals 18 residues. The V end lost 0 bases, the J end lost 1 base, and 19 bases lay between the germline ends. The chain's CDR3 is CASSVGIGGGPSQETQYF. The CDR3 DNA reads as TGTGCCAGCAGCGTAGGTATAGGGGGGGGCCCTTCCCAAGAGACCCAGTACTTC.

The J gene is TRBJ2-1, the V gene TRBV29-1, with unresolved D. V was cut by 6 bases and J by 8 bases, with 5 bases left in between. This CDR3 has 9 residues. The germline V gene has CDR1 SQVTM and CDR2 ANQGSEA. The CDR3 coding sequence is TGCAGCGTCATGGATGAGCAGTTCTTC. Amino acid sequence: CSVMDEQFF.

The chain combines TRBV6-4 with TRBJ2-1; 10 bases fit TRBD2. In germline, CDR1 is MRHNA, CDR2 SNTAGT. This CDR3 contains 16 residues. J gave up 8 bases and V 4 bases, and 11 bases lay outside the gene matches. The CDR3 spells CASSVLAGGPLDEQFF. The CDR3 DNA follows: TGTGCCAGCAGTGTCTTAGCGGGGGGCCCCCTCGATGAGCAGTTCTTC.

This chain uses TRBV5-1 with TRBJ1-2; 7 bases fit TRBD1. This CDR3 spans 15 amino acids. V lost 4 bases and J lost 3; bases outside the gene matches: 9. Looked up from germline, CDR1 is SGHRS and CDR2 is YFSETQ. Written as DNA, the CDR3 is TGCGCCAGCAGCCCCCTGACAGGGCAGGACTATGGCTACACCTTC. This sequence encodes CASSPLTGQDYGYTF.